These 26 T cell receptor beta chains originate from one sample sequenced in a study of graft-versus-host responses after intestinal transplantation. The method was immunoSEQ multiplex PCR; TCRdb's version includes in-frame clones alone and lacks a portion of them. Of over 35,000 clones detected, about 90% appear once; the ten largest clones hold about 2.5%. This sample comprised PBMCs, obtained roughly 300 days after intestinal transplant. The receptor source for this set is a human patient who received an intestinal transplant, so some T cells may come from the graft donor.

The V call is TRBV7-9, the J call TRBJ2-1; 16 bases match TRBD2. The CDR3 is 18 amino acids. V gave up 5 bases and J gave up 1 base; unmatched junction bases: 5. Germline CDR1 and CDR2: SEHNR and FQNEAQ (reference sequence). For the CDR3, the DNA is TGTGCCAGCAGCATGGGACTAGCGGGGGGGCGGTCCTACAATGAGCAGTTCTTC. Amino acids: CASSMGLAGGRSYNEQFF.

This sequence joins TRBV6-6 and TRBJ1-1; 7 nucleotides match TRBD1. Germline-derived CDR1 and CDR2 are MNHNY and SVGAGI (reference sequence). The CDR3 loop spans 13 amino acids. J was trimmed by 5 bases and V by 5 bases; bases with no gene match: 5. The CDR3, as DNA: TGTGCCAGCAGTAACAGGGGCGAGACTGAAGCTTTCTTT. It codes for CASSNRGETEAFF.

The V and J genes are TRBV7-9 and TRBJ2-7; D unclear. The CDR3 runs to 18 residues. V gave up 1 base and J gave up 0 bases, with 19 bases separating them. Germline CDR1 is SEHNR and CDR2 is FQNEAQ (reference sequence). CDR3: CASSLEGSGRAASYEQYF. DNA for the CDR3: TGTGCCAGCAGCTTAGAGGGAAGTGGGCGAGCCGCCTCCTACGAGCAGTACTTC.

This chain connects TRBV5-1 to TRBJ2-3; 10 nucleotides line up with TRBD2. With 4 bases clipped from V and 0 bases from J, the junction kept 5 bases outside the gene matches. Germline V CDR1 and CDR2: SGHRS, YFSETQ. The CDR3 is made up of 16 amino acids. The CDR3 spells CASSTTLAGSTDTQYF. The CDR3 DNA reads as TGCGCCAGCAGCACCACACTAGCGGGGAGCACAGATACGCAGTATTTT. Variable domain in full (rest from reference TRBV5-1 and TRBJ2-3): KAGVTQTPRYLIKTRGQQVTLSCSPISGHRSVSWYQQTPGQGLQFLFEYFSETQRNKGNFPGRFSGRQFSNSRSEMNVSTLELGDSALYLCASSTTLAGSTDTQYFGPGTRLTVL.

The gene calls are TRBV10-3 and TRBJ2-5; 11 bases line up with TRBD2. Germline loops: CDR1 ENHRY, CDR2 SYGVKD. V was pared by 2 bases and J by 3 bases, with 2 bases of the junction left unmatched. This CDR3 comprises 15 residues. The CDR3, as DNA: TGTGCCATCAGTGAGCTAGCGGGGGGAGAAGAGACCCAGTACTTC. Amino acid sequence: CAISELAGGEETQYF.

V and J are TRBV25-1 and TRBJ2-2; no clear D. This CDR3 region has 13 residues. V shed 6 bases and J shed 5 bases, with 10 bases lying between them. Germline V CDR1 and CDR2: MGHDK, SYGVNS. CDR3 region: CASRLLGTGELFF. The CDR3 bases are TGTGCCAGCAGGCTGCTTGGGACCGGGGAGCTGTTTTTT.

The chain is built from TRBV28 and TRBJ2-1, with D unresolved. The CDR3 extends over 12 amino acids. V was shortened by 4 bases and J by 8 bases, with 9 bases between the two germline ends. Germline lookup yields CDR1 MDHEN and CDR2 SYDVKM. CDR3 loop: CASSSVWDEQFF. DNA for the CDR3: TGTGCCAGCAGTTCCGTATGGGATGAGCAGTTCTTC.

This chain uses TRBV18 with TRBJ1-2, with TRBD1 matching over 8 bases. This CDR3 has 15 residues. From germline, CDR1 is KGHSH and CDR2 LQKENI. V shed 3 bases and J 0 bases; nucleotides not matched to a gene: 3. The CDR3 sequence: CASSPGQVANYGYTF. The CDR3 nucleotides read TGTGCCAGCTCACCGGGACAGGTAGCTAACTATGGCTACACCTTC.

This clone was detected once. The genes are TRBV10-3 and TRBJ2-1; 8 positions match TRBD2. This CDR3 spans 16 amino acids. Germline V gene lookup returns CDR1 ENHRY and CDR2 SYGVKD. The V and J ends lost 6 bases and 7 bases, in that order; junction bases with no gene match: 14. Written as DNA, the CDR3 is TGTGCCATCAGGGACTTTATAGGACTAGCAACGAATGAGCAGTTCTTC. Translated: CAIRDFIGLATNEQFF.

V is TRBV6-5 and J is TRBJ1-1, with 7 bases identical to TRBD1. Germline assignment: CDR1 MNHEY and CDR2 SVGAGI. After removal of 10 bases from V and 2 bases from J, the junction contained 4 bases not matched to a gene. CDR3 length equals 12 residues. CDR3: CATGTANTEAFF. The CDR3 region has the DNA TGTGCCACCGGGACAGCTAACACTGAAGCTTTCTTT.

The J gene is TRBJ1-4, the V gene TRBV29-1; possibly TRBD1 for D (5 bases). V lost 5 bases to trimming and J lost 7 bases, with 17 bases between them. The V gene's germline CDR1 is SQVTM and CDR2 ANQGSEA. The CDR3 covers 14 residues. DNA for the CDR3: TGCAGCGTTCGTGGTTGGGGGGGTCGTGAAAAACTGTTTTTT. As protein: CSVRGWGGREKLFF.

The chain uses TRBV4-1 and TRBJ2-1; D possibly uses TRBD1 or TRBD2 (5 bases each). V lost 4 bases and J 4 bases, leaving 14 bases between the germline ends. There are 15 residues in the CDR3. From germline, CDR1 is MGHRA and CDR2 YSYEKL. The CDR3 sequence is CASSPEGDPYNEQFF. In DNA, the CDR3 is TGCGCCAGCAGCCCGGAAGGGGACCCATACAATGAGCAGTTCTTC.

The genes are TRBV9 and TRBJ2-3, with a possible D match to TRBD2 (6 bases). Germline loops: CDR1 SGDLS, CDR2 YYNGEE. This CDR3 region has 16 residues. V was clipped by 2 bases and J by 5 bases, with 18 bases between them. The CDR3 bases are TGTGCCAGCAGCGTCTCCGGGACTCCAAAGGGAGATACGCAGTATTTT. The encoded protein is CASSVSGTPKGDTQYF.

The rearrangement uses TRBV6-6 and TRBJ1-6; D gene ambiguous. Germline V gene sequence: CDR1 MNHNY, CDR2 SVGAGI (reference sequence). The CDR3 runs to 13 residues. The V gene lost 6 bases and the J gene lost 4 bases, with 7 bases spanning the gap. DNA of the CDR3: TGTGCCAGCAGAGAGGGTTATAATTCACCCCTCCACTTT. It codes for CASREGYNSPLHF.

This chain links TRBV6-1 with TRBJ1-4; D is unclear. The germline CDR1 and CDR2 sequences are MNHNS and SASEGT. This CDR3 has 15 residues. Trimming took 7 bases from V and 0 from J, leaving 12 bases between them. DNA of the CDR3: TGTGCCAGCAAATTCGGGCCGGCAACTAATGAAAAACTGTTTTTT. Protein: CASKFGPATNEKLFF.

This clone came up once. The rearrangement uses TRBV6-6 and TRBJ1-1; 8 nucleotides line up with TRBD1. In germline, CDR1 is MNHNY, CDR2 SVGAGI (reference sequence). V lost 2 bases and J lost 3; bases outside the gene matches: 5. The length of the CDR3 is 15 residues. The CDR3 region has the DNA TGTGCCAGCAGTTACCCCCAGGGGGCGGACACTGAAGCTTTCTTT. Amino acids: CASSYPQGADTEAFF.

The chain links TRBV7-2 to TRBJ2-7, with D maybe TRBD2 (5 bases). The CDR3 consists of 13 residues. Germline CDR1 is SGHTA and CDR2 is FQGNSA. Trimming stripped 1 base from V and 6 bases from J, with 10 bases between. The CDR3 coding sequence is TGTGCCAGCAGCTTAGATATCCGGGGCGAGCAGTACTTC. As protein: CASSLDIRGEQYF. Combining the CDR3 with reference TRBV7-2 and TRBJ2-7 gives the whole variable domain GAGVSQSPSNKVTEKGKDVELRCDPISGHTALYWYRQSLGQGLEFLIYFQGNSAPDKSGLPSDRFSAERTGGSVSTLTIQRTQQEDSAVYLCASSLDIRGEQYFGPGTRLTVT.

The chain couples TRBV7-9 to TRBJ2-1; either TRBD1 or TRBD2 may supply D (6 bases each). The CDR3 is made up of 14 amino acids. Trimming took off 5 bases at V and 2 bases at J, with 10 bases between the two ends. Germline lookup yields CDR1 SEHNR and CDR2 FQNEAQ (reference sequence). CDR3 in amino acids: CASSAGQPYNEQFF. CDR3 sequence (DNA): TGTGCCAGCAGCGCGGGACAACCCTACAATGAGCAGTTCTTC.

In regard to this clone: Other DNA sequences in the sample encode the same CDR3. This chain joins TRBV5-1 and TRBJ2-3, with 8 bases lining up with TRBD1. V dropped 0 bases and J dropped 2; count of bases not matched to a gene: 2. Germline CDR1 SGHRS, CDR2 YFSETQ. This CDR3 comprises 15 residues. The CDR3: CASSLGTGYTDTQYF. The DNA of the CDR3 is TGCGCCAGCAGCTTGGGGACAGGGTACACAGATACGCAGTATTTT. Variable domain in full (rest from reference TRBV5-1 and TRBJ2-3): KAGVTQTPRYLIKTRGQQVTLSCSPISGHRSVSWYQQTPGQGLQFLFEYFSETQRNKGNFPGRFSGRQFSNSRSEMNVSTLELGDSALYLCASSLGTGYTDTQYFGPGTRLTVL.

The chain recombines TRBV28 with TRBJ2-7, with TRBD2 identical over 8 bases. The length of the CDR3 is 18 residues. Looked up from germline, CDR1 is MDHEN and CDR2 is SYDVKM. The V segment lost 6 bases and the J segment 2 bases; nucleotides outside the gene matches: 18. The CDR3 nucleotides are TGTGCCAGCAGCGCACCGGCCCCCGTAGCGGGAAACGCCTACGAGCAGTACTTC. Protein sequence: CASSAPAPVAGNAYEQYF.

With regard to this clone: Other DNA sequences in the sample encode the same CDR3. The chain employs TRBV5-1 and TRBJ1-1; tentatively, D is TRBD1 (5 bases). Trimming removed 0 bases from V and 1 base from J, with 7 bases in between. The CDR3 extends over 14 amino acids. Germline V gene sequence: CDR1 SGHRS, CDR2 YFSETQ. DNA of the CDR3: TGCGCCAGCAGCTTGGGGACATCGAACACTGAAGCTTTCTTT. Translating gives CASSLGTSNTEAFF. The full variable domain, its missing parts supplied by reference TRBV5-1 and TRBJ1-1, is KAGVTQTPRYLIKTRGQQVTLSCSPISGHRSVSWYQQTPGQGLQFLFEYFSETQRNKGNFPGRFSGRQFSNSRSEMNVSTLELGDSALYLCASSLGTSNTEAFFGQGTRLTVV.

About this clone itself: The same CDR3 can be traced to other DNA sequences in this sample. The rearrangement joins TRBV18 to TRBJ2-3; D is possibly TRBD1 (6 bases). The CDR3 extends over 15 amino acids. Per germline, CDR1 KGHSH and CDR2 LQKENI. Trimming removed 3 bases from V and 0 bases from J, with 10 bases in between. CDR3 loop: CASSPRQGSTDTQYF. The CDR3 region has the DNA TGTGCCAGCTCACCGCGGCAGGGGAGCACAGATACGCAGTATTTT.

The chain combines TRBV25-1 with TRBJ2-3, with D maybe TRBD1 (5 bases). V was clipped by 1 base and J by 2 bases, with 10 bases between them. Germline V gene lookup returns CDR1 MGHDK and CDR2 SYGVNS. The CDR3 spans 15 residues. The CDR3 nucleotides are TGTGCCAGCAGTGAATTAAAAGGGGTCACAGATACGCAGTATTTT. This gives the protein CASSELKGVTDTQYF.

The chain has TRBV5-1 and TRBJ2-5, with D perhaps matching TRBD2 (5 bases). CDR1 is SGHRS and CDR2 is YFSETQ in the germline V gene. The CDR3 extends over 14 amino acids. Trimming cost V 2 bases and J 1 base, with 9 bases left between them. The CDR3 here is CASSFGGPQETQYF. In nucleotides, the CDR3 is TGCGCCAGCAGCTTCGGAGGACCCCAAGAGACCCAGTACTTC.

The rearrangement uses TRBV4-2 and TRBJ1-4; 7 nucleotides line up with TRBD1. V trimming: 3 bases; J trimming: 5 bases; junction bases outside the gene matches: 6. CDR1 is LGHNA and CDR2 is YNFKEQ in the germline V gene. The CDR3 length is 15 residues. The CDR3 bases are TGTGCCAGCAGCCAGAGACAGGGACCGAATGAAAAACTGTTTTTT. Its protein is CASSQRQGPNEKLFF.

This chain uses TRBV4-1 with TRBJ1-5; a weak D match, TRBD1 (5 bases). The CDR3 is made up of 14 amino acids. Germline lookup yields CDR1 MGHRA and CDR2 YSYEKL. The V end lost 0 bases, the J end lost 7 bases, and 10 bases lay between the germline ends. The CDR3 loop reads CASSQENGGQPQHF. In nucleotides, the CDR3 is TGCGCCAGCAGCCAAGAAAACGGGGGACAGCCCCAGCATTTT.